This is a list of T cell receptor beta chains from one sample in a study of CD8 T cells in Susac syndrome. TCRdb re-analysed the immunoSEQ multiplex PCR reads in MiXCR, keeping a single row per CDR3 protein. The table records roughly 86,000 distinct CDR3 sequences, around 96% of them present only once. The source material was CD8+ T cells from PBMCs. Receptors originate from a human donor with Susac syndrome. The CDR3 runs from the conserved cysteine through the conserved F or W. Each record gives: CDR3 protein, CDR3 DNA, D gene, V gene, J gene, clone size. A D gene is named only where the DNA matches it firmly. For some rows the clone size is stated as once, few or many, or as a class when expanded; others skip it.

CAWSQGRNTEAFF	TGTGCCTGGAGTCAGGGGAGGAACACTGAAGCTTTCTTT	.	TRBV30	TRBJ1-1	.
CASSQLEQGGQPQHF	TGTGCCAGCAGCCAGCTAGAACAGGGAGGCCAGCCCCAGCATTTT	.	TRBV3-1	TRBJ1-5	.
CAWSIRVGYGYTF	TGTGCCTGGAGTATTCGCGTGGGGTATGGCTACACCTTC	.	TRBV30	TRBJ1-2	.
CASSPGSHEAFF	TGTGCCAGCAGCCCTGGATCACATGAAGCTTTCTTT	.	TRBV9	TRBJ1-1	.
CASSYQGGNTEAFF	TGTGCCAGCAGTTACCAGGGTGGTAACACTGAAGCTTTCTTT	.	TRBV6-2/TRBV6-3	TRBJ1-1	once
CATSDLAGASFTDTQYF	TGTGCCACCAGTGATTTGGCAGGGGCTTCGTTCACAGATACGCAGTATTTT	.	TRBV24-1	TRBJ2-3	.
CATSRGETNEKLFF	TGTGCCACCAGCAGAGGGGAAACTAATGAAAAACTGTTTTTT	.	TRBV15	TRBJ1-4	.
CSARSGASSYNEQFF	TGCAGTGCTAGGAGCGGGGCGAGCTCCTACAATGAGCAGTTCTTC	TRBD2	TRBV20-1	TRBJ2-1	.
CSAPDRVLMDTQYF	TGCAGTGCTCCAGACAGGGTTCTTATGGATACGCAGTATTTT	TRBD1	TRBV20-1	TRBJ2-3	.
CASSLETPAETEAFF	TGTGCCAGCAGCTTAGAGACCCCCGCGGAGACTGAAGCTTTCTTT	.	TRBV7-6	TRBJ1-1	.
CAWDGTGGIEENIQYF	TGTGCCTGGGACGGGACAGGGGGCATTGAGGAAAACATTCAGTACTTC	TRBD1	TRBV30	TRBJ2-4	.
CASRLAGTLNQETQYF	TGTGCCAGCAGATTAGCGGGGACCCTAAACCAAGAGACCCAGTACTTC	TRBD2	TRBV12-3/TRBV12-4	TRBJ2-5	.
CASSPQGGYTF	TGTGCCAGCAGCCCTCAGGGTGGCTACACCTTC	.	TRBV9	TRBJ1-2	.
CSARDRGDAFTDTQYF	TGCAGTGCTAGAGATCGGGGGGACGCATTCACAGATACGCAGTATTTT	TRBD2	TRBV20-1	TRBJ2-3	.
CASRLFRRDQTQYF	TGTGCAAGTCGCTTATTTAGGCGGGACCAGACCCAGTACTTC	.	TRBV12-2	TRBJ2-5	.
CASSLGSTVQNTEAFF	TGTGCCAGCAGCTTAGGGTCGACAGTACAGAACACTGAAGCTTTCTTT	.	TRBV7-9	TRBJ1-1	.
CASSGGLTDTQYF	TGTGCCAGCTCCGGCGGCCTCACAGATACGCAGTATTTT	.	TRBV7-2	TRBJ2-3	.
CASSLGGAGGMTNYGYTF	TGTGCCAGCAGTTTAGGAGGGGCAGGGGGAATGACTAACTATGGCTACACCTTC	TRBD1	TRBV27	TRBJ1-2	.
CASSYLNRGYSTTEAFF	TGTGCCAGCAGTTACTTGAACAGGGGCTATTCCACCACTGAAGCTTTCTTT	TRBD1	TRBV6-5	TRBJ1-1	once
CSVERTDTQYF	TGCAGTGTGGAGAGAACAGATACGCAGTATTTT	.	TRBV20-1	TRBJ2-3	.
CSATLRQANTEAFF	TGCAGCGCCACCCTAAGACAGGCGAACACTGAAGCTTTCTTT	.	TRBV29-1	TRBJ1-1	.
CASSMAVETGPGYTF	TGTGCCAGCAGCATGGCTGTCGAGACAGGGCCTGGCTACACCTTC	TRBD1	TRBV7-9	TRBJ1-2	.
CAWSPGTGYDQYF	TGTGCCTGGAGTCCCGGGACCGGCTACGATCAGTACTTC	.	TRBV30	TRBJ2-7	once
CASSPGTYAYEQYF	TGTGCCAGCAGCCCGGGGACATACGCCTACGAGCAGTACTTC	.	TRBV14	TRBJ2-7	.
CASSRDRGTYEQYF	TGTGCCAGCAGCCGGGACAGGGGGACCTACGAGCAGTACTTC	TRBD1	TRBV14	TRBJ2-7	.
CASSQTRQPGGGTEAFF	TGCGCCAGCAGCCAGACCCGACAGCCCGGAGGAGGCACTGAAGCTTTCTTT	.	TRBV4-1	TRBJ1-1	.
CSAPSDSIYGYTF	TGCAGTGCTCCATCGGACAGCATCTATGGCTACACCTTC	.	TRBV20-1	TRBJ1-2	.
CASSLLRETGELFF	TGTGCCAGCAGCTTATTGAGGGAAACCGGGGAGCTGTTTTTT	.	TRBV7-9	TRBJ2-2	once
CAWSVNRVDNQPQHF	TGTGCCTGGAGTGTAAACAGGGTGGACAATCAGCCCCAGCATTTT	.	TRBV30	TRBJ1-5	.
CASSTLRDSEQFF	TGTGCCAGCAGCACCCTCCGGGACAGCGAGCAGTTCTTC	TRBD1	TRBV7-2	TRBJ2-1	.
CASSRPYGNTIYF	TGTGCCAGCAGCCGCCCGTACGGAAACACCATATATTTT	.	TRBV7-8	TRBJ1-3	.
CASSTPRTVNTGELFF	TGTGCCAGCAGCACTCCCCGGACGGTGAACACCGGGGAGCTGTTTTTT	.	TRBV7-8	TRBJ2-2	.
CASSQVGQGYEQYF	TGCGCCAGCAGCCAAGTGGGACAGGGCTACGAGCAGTACTTC	TRBD1	TRBV4-3	TRBJ2-7	.
CASSRDASGGSPLHF	TGTGCCAGCAGTCGGGACGCCTCCGGCGGTTCACCCCTCCACTTT	.	TRBV7-3	TRBJ1-6	.
CASSKARSSNQPQHF	TGTGCCAGCAGCAAAGCCCGATCCAGCAATCAGCCCCAGCATTTT	.	TRBV21-1	TRBJ1-5	.
CASSLEGGNQPQHF	TGTGCCAGCAGCTTAGAGGGAGGCAATCAGCCCCAGCATTTT	.	TRBV11-2	TRBJ1-5	.
CASSFVGQGDEQYF	TGTGCCAGTAGTTTCGTCGGACAGGGCGACGAGCAGTACTTC	TRBD1	TRBV19	TRBJ2-7	once
CASSLGGENTEAFF	TGTGCCAGCAGCTTAGGAGGGGAGAACACTGAAGCTTTCTTT	.	TRBV7-2	TRBJ1-1	.
CAIRGAGGSSETQYF	TGTGCCATCAGGGGAGCGGGGGGATCTTCAGAGACCCAGTACTTC	TRBD2	TRBV10-3	TRBJ2-5	few
CSALNGRRSTDTQYF	TGCAGTGCTCTGAACGGACGACGTAGCACAGATACGCAGTATTTT	.	TRBV20-1	TRBJ2-3	.
CATSRDPTRQYWDQPQHF	TGTGCCACCAGCAGAGATCCGACGAGACAGTACTGGGATCAGCCCCAGCATTTT	.	TRBV15	TRBJ1-5	once